This is a list of T cell receptor beta chains from one sample in a study of blood T cell repertoires in COVID-19. Generated by immunoSEQ multiplex PCR, the TCRdb table keeps only in-frame clones and is missing some. There are approximately 50,000 clones in the sample; approximately 92% occur only once, and roughly 4.2% lies in the top ten. The sequencing input was peripheral blood. Receptors were obtained from a man in his fifties with active COVID-19. CDR3s include the opening cysteine and the closing phenylalanine or tryptophan. Fields, in order: clone size, D gene, V gene, J gene, CDR3 DNA, CDR3 protein. A D gene is named only where the DNA matches it firmly. Not all rows give a size; the values are once, few, many and, for expanded clones, a class.

NA	TRBD1	TRBV7-3	TRBJ2-3	TGTGCCAGCAGCTCCTCCGGGACAGGGGTTGATACGCAGTATTTT	CASSSSGTGVDTQYF
NA	TRBD1	TRBV9	TRBJ1-6	TGTGCCAGCAGCCCGAGGACAGGGGCCGGGAATTCACCCCTCCACTTT	CASSPRTGAGNSPLHF
NA	NA	TRBV5-4	TRBJ1-1	TGTGCCAGCAGTCCTCGGGGGGGTAGCACTGAAGCTTTCTTT	CASSPRGGSTEAFF
NA	NA	TRBV4-1	TRBJ2-2	TGCGCCAGCAGTCTCGCGCAGGGGGGTGGCACCGGGGAGCTGTTTTTT	CASSLAQGGGTGELFF
few	TRBD1	TRBV24-1	TRBJ1-3	TGTGCCACCAGTGAGACAGGGTATGGAAACACCATATATTTT	CATSETGYGNTIYF
NA	TRBD1	TRBV5-1	TRBJ2-1	TGCGCCAGCAGCTGGGGACAGGGCCAGGGTGAGCAGTTCTTC	CASSWGQGQGEQFF
NA	NA	TRBV18	TRBJ2-2	TGTGCCAGCTCACCGACAATGGCATCGTCCGGGGAGCTGTTTTTT	CASSPTMASSGELFF
NA	NA	TRBV3-1/TRBV3-2	TRBJ1-1	TGTGCCAGCAGCCAGGCGCCCGGCGGAGGCACTGAAGCTTTCTTT	CASSQAPGGGTEAFF
NA	NA	TRBV4-1	TRBJ2-2	TGCGCCAGCAGCCATGTAACCGGGGAGCTGTTTTTT	CASSHVTGELFF
NA	TRBD2	TRBV27	TRBJ2-2	TGTGCCAGCAGTAGGAGCGGGGGGGCCGGCACCGGGGAGCTGTTTTTT	CASSRSGGAGTGELFF
NA	TRBD2	TRBV9	TRBJ2-1	TGTGCCAGCAGCGTAGAGGGTCTAGCGGGAGGACGATCCTACAATGAGCAGTTCTTC	CASSVEGLAGGRSYNEQFF
NA	TRBD2	TRBV9	TRBJ2-2	TGTGCCAGCAGCGTAGGCCAGGGGACTAGCGGGGGGACCGGGGAGCTGTTTTTT	CASSVGQGTSGGTGELFF
NA	NA	TRBV20-1	TRBJ2-5	TGCAGCCCTGAGGGGACCCAGTACTTC	CSPEGTQYF
NA	TRBD1	TRBV24-1	TRBJ1-2	TGTGCCACCAGTGATCGGGACAGGGGCTTCTATGGCTACACCTTC	CATSDRDRGFYGYTF
NA	NA	TRBV5-1	TRBJ1-2	TGCGCCAGCAGCCCAAAATGGGGGCCGGACTATGGCTACACCTTC	CASSPKWGPDYGYTF
few	NA	TRBV5-6	TRBJ1-6	TGTGCCAGCCAGCCGGGCCGGGGGGAGAGTTCACCCCTCCACTTT	CASQPGRGESSPLHF
NA	NA	TRBV9	TRBJ2-6	TGTGCCAGCAGTGGCCCCGTTTATGGGGCCAACGTCCTGACTTTC	CASSGPVYGANVLTF
NA	TRBD2	TRBV5-8	TRBJ2-5	TGTGCCAGCAGCTTGCAACTAGCGGGAGGATGGGGGACCCAGTACTTC	CASSLQLAGGWGTQYF
NA	TRBD2	TRBV5-4	TRBJ2-2	TGTGCCAGCAGCTGGGGCGGGAGGGGTACCGGGGAGCTGTTTTTT	CASSWGGRGTGELFF
NA	NA	TRBV9	TRBJ2-7	TGTGCCAGCAGCGTATCCCTGGGTGGCAACGGGGGTTACGAGCAGTACTTC	CASSVSLGGNGGYEQYF
NA	TRBD1	TRBV6-5	TRBJ1-2	TGTGCCAGCAGTTACCCGGGACAGGGCTTTGGCTACACCTTC	CASSYPGQGFGYTF
once	NA	TRBV4-2	TRBJ2-7	TGTGCCAGCAGCCAAGACACTTCTTATGAGCAGTACTTC	CASSQDTSYEQYF
NA	TRBD1	TRBV7-3	TRBJ1-5	TGTGCCAGCAGCCCAACCCGAGGGGGGACAGGGGGCTATCAGCCCCAGCATTTT	CASSPTRGGTGGYQPQHF
NA	TRBD2	TRBV10-3	TRBJ2-5	TGTGCCATCAGCGGGACTAGCGGGAGTCCCCAAGAGACCCAGTACTTC	CAISGTSGSPQETQYF
once	NA	TRBV11-3	TRBJ1-4	TGTGCCAGCAGCCTTACCAGGACAGATAATGAAAAACTGTTTTTT	CASSLTRTDNEKLFF
NA	NA	TRBV6-5	TRBJ2-7	TGTGCCAGCAGTTACTCCTCAAACTCCGGGTCGGAGCAGTACTTC	CASSYSSNSGSEQYF
NA	NA	TRBV28	TRBJ1-2	TGTGCCAGCAGTTTCGGGGGGCTGGTGGATGGCTACACCTTC	CASSFGGLVDGYTF
NA	NA	TRBV28	TRBJ1-5	TGTGCCAGCAGTTTTTCTGGCAGGACTGCCGGGCCCCAGCATTTT	CASSFSGRTAGPQHF
NA	NA	TRBV19	TRBJ2-7	TGTGCCAGTAGTATAGATTTTGCCGCCGCGGCCTACGAGCAGTACTTC	CASSIDFAAAAYEQYF